A selection of T cell receptor beta chains follows, all from one sample in a study of T cells after yellow fever vaccination. TCRdb used MiXCR to reprocess the 5' RACE reads, holding one entry per CDR3 protein. The table records under 300,000 distinct CDR3 sequences, 6.9% of them present only once. The sample in question was CD4+ T cells sorted from PBMCs, obtained 15 days after the yellow fever booster vaccination. Source of these receptors: a man aged 30-40 years who received the YFV17D yellow fever vaccine. The CDR3 runs from the conserved cysteine through the conserved F or W. D genes are given only for firm matches. Clone size appears in some rows only: once, few, many, or a class for an expanded clone.

clone_size	v_call	j_call	cdr3_length	d_call	cdr3_nt	cdr3_aa
many	TRBV20-1	TRBJ1-1	12	-	TGCAGTGCCCGGGGGACAAACACTGAAGCTTTCTTT	CSARGTNTEAFF
many	TRBV29-1	TRBJ2-7	12	-	TGCAGCGTTGGGTTTATAGAACACGAGCAGTACTTC	CSVGFIEHEQYF
-	TRBV11-2	TRBJ1-2	14	TRBD1	TGTGCCAGCAGCTTGGGACAGCGGTCGCTTGGCTACACCTTC	CASSLGQRSLGYTF
many	TRBV10-3	TRBJ2-7	14	-	TGTGCCATCAGACTCCGGGACACAGCCTACGAGCAGTACTTC	CAIRLRDTAYEQYF
few	TRBV12-3/TRBV12-4	TRBJ2-2	14	TRBD2	TGTGCCAGCAGTGTCAGCGGGAAGGCCGGGGAGCTGTTTTTT	CASSVSGKAGELFF
-	TRBV6-4	TRBJ1-2	14	-	TGTGCCAGCAGTGAGGGCAGGGGTGCCTATGGCTACACCTTC	CASSEGRGAYGYTF
many	TRBV20-1	TRBJ2-5	13	TRBD2	TGCAGTGCCCTTAGCGGGAACCAAGAGACCCAGTACTTC	CSALSGNQETQYF
many	TRBV10-3	TRBJ1-3	12	-	TGTGCCATCAGTGAAACGGGAGACACCATATATTTT	CAISETGDTIYF
few	TRBV3-1	TRBJ2-1	15	TRBD2	TGTGCCAGCACCCCAGGACTAGTCTCCTACAATGAGCAGTTCTTC	CASTPGLVSYNEQFF
-	TRBV7-9	TRBJ2-7	15	-	TGTGCCAGCAGCTTTAGGCAGGGGAGTCTCGGCGAGCAGTACTTC	CASSFRQGSLGEQYF
many	TRBV3-1	TRBJ2-1	17	-	TGTGCCAGCAGCCCCCCGATGGGCGGGACAATGGGCAATGAGCAGTTCTTC	CASSPPMGGTMGNEQFF
-	TRBV11-2	TRBJ2-4	15	-	TGTGCCAGCAGCCACCCTCGGGGGGCCAAAAACATTCAGTACTTC	CASSHPRGAKNIQYF
-	TRBV20-1	TRBJ2-7	18	TRBD2	TGCAGTGCTATGACTAGCGGGATGGCGAGACAGGGGTTCTACGAGCAGTACTTC	CSAMTSGMARQGFYEQYF
-	TRBV7-8	TRBJ2-7	14	-	TGTGCCAGCAGCTTAAGAGGGCCAACGGGTGAGCAGTACTTC	CASSLRGPTGEQYF
many	TRBV12-3/TRBV12-4	TRBJ2-7	14	-	TGTGCCTCAGAGGCGGGAAGGGGAACCTACGAGCAGTACTTC	CASEAGRGTYEQYF
-	TRBV29-1	TRBJ2-7	11	-	TGCAGCGTTAAGGGAGGATACGAGCAGTACTTC	CSVKGGYEQYF
-	TRBV7-2	TRBJ2-7	15	-	TGTGCCAGCAGCTCCCGGGGCCTGACCTCCTACGAGCAGTACTTC	CASSSRGLTSYEQYF
few	TRBV5-5	TRBJ1-5	16	-	TGTGCCAGCAGCTTGTGGGGGGGGGAAACGGGCCAGCCCCAGCATTTT	CASSLWGGETGQPQHF
many	TRBV20-1	TRBJ2-5	15	-	TGCAGTGCTAGAGTCGGGGGGACACCCCCAGAGACCCAGTACTTC	CSARVGGTPPETQYF
few	TRBV20-1	TRBJ2-1	15	TRBD2	TGCAGTGCGAGGGACGGGGCGGGAGACGAGCATGAGCAGTTCTTC	CSARDGAGDEHEQFF
many	TRBV12-3/TRBV12-4	TRBJ1-4	13	-	TGTGCCAGCAGTTGGGGGGGGGATGAAAAACTGTTTTTT	CASSWGGDEKLFF
many	TRBV5-1	TRBJ1-1	14	-	TGCGCCAGCAGCTTGGGGACAGAGAACACTGAAGCTTTCTTT	CASSLGTENTEAFF
-	TRBV11-2	TRBJ2-3	18	TRBD2	TGTGCCAGCAGCTTAAGTCTTAGAAGCGGGGGTAGCACAGATACGCAGTATTTT	CASSLSLRSGGSTDTQYF
many	TRBV6-2/TRBV6-3	TRBJ2-7	15	TRBD2	TGTGCCAGCATTTCTACTAGCGGGAGAAACTACGAGCAGTACTTC	CASISTSGRNYEQYF
many	TRBV5-1	TRBJ2-5	14	-	TGCGCCAGCAGCTTGGCCAGAGAGGAAGAGACCCAGTACTTC	CASSLAREEETQYF
-	TRBV10-3	TRBJ2-1	13	TRBD1	TGTGCCATCAGTTGGGACAGACGGAATGAGCAGTTCTTC	CAISWDRRNEQFF
-	TRBV7-9	TRBJ2-7	14	TRBD2	TGTGCCAGCAGCTACACAGCGGGATCCTACGAGCAGTACTTC	CASSYTAGSYEQYF
many	TRBV29-1	TRBJ2-3	15	-	TGCAGCGTTGTGAAAGTTGGGGTTTCCACAGATACGCAGTATTTT	CSVVKVGVSTDTQYF
few	TRBV6-2/TRBV6-3	TRBJ2-7	16	-	TGTGCCAGCAGTTACACCCTTTGGGGGCAAATCTACGAGCAGTACTTC	CASSYTLWGQIYEQYF
many	TRBV30	TRBJ1-1	12	-	TGTGCCTGGGGCGGCGGGGCACGGCAGGCTTTCTTT	CAWGGGARQAFF
few	TRBV3-1	TRBJ2-1	15	-	TGTGCCAGCAGCCAAGATCGTGTGGGAGGCTATGAGCAGTTCTTC	CASSQDRVGGYEQFF
few	TRBV13	TRBJ1-4	14	-	TGTGCCAGCAGCCGCCCTCGCGAAAACGAAAAACTGTTTTTT	CASSRPRENEKLFF
few	TRBV5-1	TRBJ1-3	14	-	TGCGCCAGCAGCCCAAGGATCCCTGGAAACACCATATATTTT	CASSPRIPGNTIYF
few	TRBV12-3/TRBV12-4	TRBJ1-1	12	-	TGTGCCAGCAACGTCAGGAGGGCAGGAGCTTTCTTT	CASNVRRAGAFF
many	TRBV9	TRBJ2-5	15	TRBD2	TGTGCCAGCAGCTTCGGGGAGGGACGGGGAGAGACCCAGTACTTC	CASSFGEGRGETQYF
few	TRBV18	TRBJ2-1	17	TRBD2	TGTGCCAGCTCACCGTCAGTGGGACTAGCGGGAGCTTCTGAGCAGTTCTTC	CASSPSVGLAGASEQFF
-	TRBV20-1	TRBJ1-1	13	-	TGCAGTGCTACCAGGACAGTCGACACTGAAGCTTTCTTT	CSATRTVDTEAFF
many	TRBV14	TRBJ2-1	15	-	TGTGCCAGCAGCCAAGTAGGGACTCTACACAATGAGCAGTTCTTC	CASSQVGTLHNEQFF
many	TRBV12-3/TRBV12-4	TRBJ2-7	11	-	TGTGCCAGCAGCCGAGGTGGCGAGCAGTACTTC	CASSRGGEQYF
-	TRBV20-1	TRBJ1-2	12	-	TGCAGTGCTGCCCCGGGCGGATATGGCTACACCTTC	CSAAPGGYGYTF
few	TRBV30	TRBJ2-7	19	TRBD2	TGTGCCTGGAGTTTTCGGACTAGCGGGCCCTCCGCCCCCTCCTACGAGCAGTACTTC	CAWSFRTSGPSAPSYEQYF
few	TRBV5-1	TRBJ1-4	15	-	TGCGCCAGCAGCCTGGACGGAACAACTAATGAAAAACTGTTTTTT	CASSLDGTTNEKLFF
-	TRBV7-9	TRBJ2-3	14	-	TGTGCCAGCAGCTTATACGGTAGCACAGATACGCAGTATTTT	CASSLYGSTDTQYF
many	TRBV5-1	TRBJ1-6	16	TRBD1	TGCGCCAGCAGCTTGGGCGGACAGGGTGGAAATTCACCCCTCCACTTT	CASSLGGQGGNSPLHF
few	TRBV5-6	TRBJ1-6	14	-	TGTGCCAGCGGTAAGAGACGGCATAATTCACCCCTCCACTTT	CASGKRRHNSPLHF
many	TRBV3-1	TRBJ2-1	11	-	TGTGCCAGCAGCCAAGGGGCTGAGCAGTTCTTC	CASSQGAEQFF
many	TRBV19	TRBJ2-1	15	TRBD2	TGTGCCAGTAGTGAGAGCGGGAGACACTACAATGAGCAGTTCTTC	CASSESGRHYNEQFF
-	TRBV6-5	TRBJ2-1	11	-	TGTACCAGCCGACGAGGCGGTGAGCAGTTCTTC	CTSRRGGEQFF
many	TRBV10-2	TRBJ2-5	15	TRBD2	TGCGCCAGCAGTGTTCGAGCGGGAGCCCAAGAGACCCAGTACTTC	CASSVRAGAQETQYF
-	TRBV20-1	TRBJ2-5	14	TRBD2	TGCAGTGCCAAGGCACTAGCGCTACAAGAGACCCAGTACTTC	CSAKALALQETQYF
-	TRBV12-3/TRBV12-4	TRBJ1-1	14	-	TGTGCCAGCAGGCAGACAGCGACCTCAACTGAAGCTTTCTTT	CASRQTATSTEAFF
-	TRBV5-1	TRBJ2-7	15	-	TGCGCCAGCAGCCCCTCCCAGTTTTCTTCCTACGAGCAGTACTTC	CASSPSQFSSYEQYF
many	TRBV5-4	TRBJ2-5	15	TRBD2	TGTGCCAGCAGCTTGACTAGCGCGTACCAAGAGACCCAGTACTTC	CASSLTSAYQETQYF